This T cell receptor beta chain came from a study of blood T cell repertoires in COVID-19. Overall study: The United States, Italy and Spain supplied acute and convalescent COVID-19 samples. From T cells, B-cell-depleted T cells, or PBMCs came the material, which was cDNA or gDNA.

Authors' analysis steps: Reference gene primer amplification yielded estimated nucleated cell counts. This table comes from immunoSEQ multiplex PCR, and its TCRdb copy is limited to in-frame clones, with some not included. V and J calls and clone size come straight from that table; D and trimming were deduced from the DNA. Among about 280,000 clones listed, around nine tenths were seen once. This sequence was found in a man between 40 and 49 years old with active or convalescent COVID-19. Sequenced sample: peripheral blood.

This CDR3 is CSVDSIRGNVNTQYF. The CDR3 nucleotides are TGCAGCGTTGATTCCATCAGGGGGAATGTAAATACGCAGTATTTT. The chain uses TRBV29-1 and TRBJ2-3; 7 nucleotides line up with TRBD1. Germline V lookup: CDR1 SQVTM, CDR2 ANQGSEA. The CDR3 spans 15 residues. V gave up 3 bases and J gave up 7 bases; unmatched junction bases: 13.